This T cell receptor beta chain emerged from a study of identical twins. Donors uniformly comprised healthy Caucasians. Note on this clonotype: Its antigen is not identified.

The study, taken as a whole, reports: Reduced insertions were recorded for abundant cord blood beta clonotypes, with no such pattern in memory repertoires. A partial confounding effect on zero-insertion analyses could come from invariant MAIT and iNKT cells.

A universal primer site was incorporated via template switching, and the cDNA contained unique molecular identifiers. One entry per CDR3 protein, called by TCRdb with MiXCR from the 5' RACE reads. The sample yields 1.5 million or so distinct CDR3 sequences, around 29% seen once. The sequenced material came from cord blood. The sequence derives from a newborn girl in good health.

As DNA, the CDR3 is TGTGCCATCAGTGAGTACGGACAGGCGAACACTGAAGCTTTCTTT. This gives the protein CAISEYGQANTEAFF. The chain recombines TRBV10-3 with TRBJ1-1; TRBD1 matches 7 bases. The junction had 3 bases not matched to a gene; V was cut back by 1 base and J by 1 base. The CDR3 is 15 amino acids. Germline V lookup: CDR1 ENHRY, CDR2 SYGVKD.